The rows below give T cell receptor beta chains drawn from one sample of a study of cytomegalovirus exposure and HLA in healthy donors. This table comes from immunoSEQ multiplex PCR, and its TCRdb copy is limited to in-frame clones, with some not included. Of under 250,000 clones listed, around 77% are singletons. Sequencing used PBMCs. All receptors derive from a man between 25 and 39 years old in good health and CMV-seronegative. Both conserved end residues are part of each CDR3. Fields, in order: V gene, clone size, J gene, D gene, CDR3 DNA, CDR3 protein. The D gene is left open where the match is weak. The size of a clone is reported for some rows only, either as once, few or many, or as a class for expanded clones.

TRBV2	.	TRBJ1-4	.	TGTGCCAGCAGAGCGGGCGCCAGGGTGACTAATGAAAAACTGTTTTTT	CASRAGARVTNEKLFF
TRBV7-9	.	TRBJ1-3	TRBD1	TGTGCCAGCAGCCCGAACAGGGGGACTGGAAACACCATATATTTT	CASSPNRGTGNTIYF
TRBV28	.	TRBJ2-2	TRBD2	TGTGCCAGCAGAAAACTAGCGGAGAACACCGGGGAGCTGTTTTTT	CASRKLAENTGELFF
TRBV27	.	TRBJ2-3	.	TGTGCCAGCGGTACCTCGACAGGTTGGGTCGGTACGCAGTATTTT	CASGTSTGWVGTQYF
TRBV6-1	few	TRBJ1-5	TRBD1	TGTGCCAGCAGCCCGACAGGGGGCAATCAGCCCCAGCATTTT	CASSPTGGNQPQHF
TRBV15	.	TRBJ1-5	TRBD1	TGTGCCACCAGCAGGGGGACAGGGGATTTTCGCAATCAGCCCCAGCATTTT	CATSRGTGDFRNQPQHF
TRBV11-2	.	TRBJ2-5	.	TGTGCCAGCAGCTTAGTAAGAGGGACACAAGAGACCCAGTACTTC	CASSLVRGTQETQYF
TRBV19	.	TRBJ1-2	.	TGTGCCAGTAACACCCAACAGCTCTATGGCTACACCTTC	CASNTQQLYGYTF
TRBV25-1	.	TRBJ2-3	.	TGTGCCAGCAGACCGAAGGCGGCTACCCCCCTCGACACAGATACGCAGTATTTT	CASRPKAATPLDTDTQYF
TRBV5-1	.	TRBJ2-7	TRBD1	TGCGCCAGCAGTAGACAGGGTTACGAGCAGTACTTC	CASSRQGYEQYF
TRBV10-3	.	TRBJ2-5	.	TGTGCCATCAGTGATAGGGAGCGGGTAAGCCAAGAGACCCAGTACTTC	CAISDRERVSQETQYF
TRBV4-1	.	TRBJ2-7	.	TGCGCCAGCGGGACATGGAACGAGCAGTACTTC	CASGTWNEQYF
TRBV7-3	.	TRBJ2-3	TRBD2	TGTGCCAGCAGCTTCGGGACTAGCGGCACAGATACGCAGTATTTT	CASSFGTSGTDTQYF
TRBV6-5	.	TRBJ2-1	TRBD2	TGTGCCAGCACTTCCCTAGCGGGAGGATACAATGAGCAGTTCTTC	CASTSLAGGYNEQFF
TRBV5-1	few	TRBJ1-4	TRBD1	TGCGCCAGCAGCAAAGTCTGGGACAGGGGTACAACTAATGAAAAACTGTTTTTT	CASSKVWDRGTTNEKLFF
TRBV29-1	.	TRBJ2-2	.	TGCAGCGCAGACCGGGACTCTAACACCGGGGAGCTGTTTTTT	CSADRDSNTGELFF
TRBV5-4	.	TRBJ2-7	.	TGTGCCAGCAGCTCTGCGGGAAAGACCTACGAGCAGTACTTC	CASSSAGKTYEQYF
TRBV4-2	.	TRBJ2-7	TRBD2	TGTGCCAGCAGCCAAGAGCGGGAGGGGACCTACGAGCAGTACTTC	CASSQEREGTYEQYF
TRBV7-3	.	TRBJ2-1	TRBD2	TGTGCCAGCAGCGCAACTAGCGGGAGGGTAAATGAGCAGTTCTTC	CASSATSGRVNEQFF
TRBV5-1	.	TRBJ2-1	TRBD1	TGCGCCAGCAGCTCCAACCGGGACAGCGTCGGGTACAATGAGCAGTTCTTC	CASSSNRDSVGYNEQFF
TRBV29-1	.	TRBJ1-3	.	TGCAGCGGCCGTCCGGGTCCAGCCGGGAGCACCATATATTTT	CSGRPGPAGSTIYF
TRBV9	few	TRBJ1-4	TRBD1	TGTGCCAGCAGCGTCGGGACAGGGCGAACTAATGAAAAACTGTTTTTT	CASSVGTGRTNEKLFF
TRBV27	.	TRBJ1-2	.	TGTGCCAGCAGTTTATCGCGTCAGGGGTATTATGGCTACACCTTC	CASSLSRQGYYGYTF
TRBV29-1	.	TRBJ1-2	TRBD1	TGCAGCTTTGTGCCCGGGACAGGGGGCTTTGGCTACACCTTC	CSFVPGTGGFGYTF
TRBV5-4	once	TRBJ2-4	.	TGTGCCAGCAGCCAAAACATAGCCAAAAACATTCAGTACTTC	CASSQNIAKNIQYF
TRBV5-4	.	TRBJ2-2	.	TGTGCCAGCAGCTTGGTAGAGAAAACCGGGGAGCTGTTTTTT	CASSLVEKTGELFF
TRBV27	.	TRBJ2-7	TRBD2	TGTGCCAGCAGAAAAGCCGGACTAGCGGTCCGGGGCGAGCAGTACTTC	CASRKAGLAVRGEQYF
TRBV7-6	.	TRBJ2-7	.	TGTGCCAGCAGCTTAGACAGGGCGGTCCTCTACGAGCAGTACTTC	CASSLDRAVLYEQYF
TRBV6-6	.	TRBJ2-7	.	TGTGCCAGCAGTAGCGGGCGGGAGCAGTACTTC	CASSSGREQYF
TRBV5-1	once	TRBJ2-2	TRBD2	TGCGCCAGCAGCTTGGTGTCACTAGCGGGAGGTAATACCGGGGAGCTGTTTTTT	CASSLVSLAGGNTGELFF
TRBV5-5	.	TRBJ2-7	TRBD1	TGTGCCAGCAAACAGGGGTTAGGCGAGCAGTACTTC	CASKQGLGEQYF
TRBV28	.	TRBJ1-5	TRBD1	TGTGCCAGCAGTTTGGTAACAGGGGGCTGGGGTCAGCCCCAGCATTTT	CASSLVTGGWGQPQHF
TRBV6-1	few	TRBJ1-5	.	TGTGCCAGCAGTGAAAAATACGGGGATTCGGTTCAGCCCCAGCATTTT	CASSEKYGDSVQPQHF
TRBV19	.	TRBJ1-5	.	TGTGCCAGTAGTATATCTGCTGGGAGTAATCAGCCCCAGCATTTT	CASSISAGSNQPQHF
TRBV6-5	few	TRBJ1-5	.	TGTGCCAGCACAGGCTCTCTGAATCAGCCCCAGCATTTT	CASTGSLNQPQHF
TRBV6-6	.	TRBJ2-7	.	TGTGCCAGCAGTCCTCCAAGCCAGGGCTACGAGCAGTACTTC	CASSPPSQGYEQYF
TRBV7-9	.	TRBJ1-2	.	TGTGCCAGCAGCTCGGGCCCTACTCCCGGGAATGGCGGCTACACCTTC	CASSSGPTPGNGGYTF
TRBV28	.	TRBJ2-3	TRBD2	TGTGCCACCCTACGACTAGCGGGAGGAATTATTAGCACAGATACGCAGTATTTT	CATLRLAGGIISTDTQYF
TRBV6-5	.	TRBJ2-3	.	TGTGCCAGCAGTTCCCCCCCAGGAACAGATACGCAGTATTTT	CASSSPPGTDTQYF
TRBV27	.	TRBJ2-7	TRBD2	TGTGCCAGCAGTTTATCGAGGCGGACTAGCGAACACGAGCAGTACTTC	CASSLSRRTSEHEQYF
TRBV11-2	few	TRBJ2-1	TRBD2	TGTGCCAGCAGCTTAGTTTCTAGCGGGAGGTCCTACAATGAGCAGTTCTTC	CASSLVSSGRSYNEQFF
TRBV6-6	once	TRBJ1-3	.	TGTGCCAGCAGTACCACAGGGAACTCTGGAAACACCATATATTTT	CASSTTGNSGNTIYF
TRBV20-1	.	TRBJ2-1	.	TGCAGTGCTAACAGGGCGAATGAGCAGTTCTTC	CSANRANEQFF
TRBV9	.	TRBJ2-3	.	TGTGCCAGCAGCGTAGAATCCCTTACAGATACGCAGTATTTT	CASSVESLTDTQYF
TRBV6-5	.	TRBJ1-2	TRBD1	TGTGCCAGCAGGGGACAGGGGGATAACTATGGCTACACCTTC	CASRGQGDNYGYTF
TRBV25-1	once	TRBJ1-5	TRBD1	TGTGCCAGCAGTGAAACGAACGGGACAGGGAGCAATCAGCCCCAGCATTTT	CASSETNGTGSNQPQHF
TRBV28	.	TRBJ2-2	TRBD2	TGTGCCAGCAGTACCAGCGGGAGGTCAACCGGGGAGCTGTTTTTT	CASSTSGRSTGELFF
TRBV21-1	.	TRBJ2-2	.	TGTGCCAGCAGCAAAGATGGTCCGGGACAGGGGGCCGGGGAGCTGTTTTTT	CASSKDGPGQGAGELFF
TRBV9	few	TRBJ2-6	TRBD1	TGTGCCAGCACACGGACAGGGCAAGCTGGGGCCAACGTCCTGACTTTC	CASTRTGQAGANVLTF